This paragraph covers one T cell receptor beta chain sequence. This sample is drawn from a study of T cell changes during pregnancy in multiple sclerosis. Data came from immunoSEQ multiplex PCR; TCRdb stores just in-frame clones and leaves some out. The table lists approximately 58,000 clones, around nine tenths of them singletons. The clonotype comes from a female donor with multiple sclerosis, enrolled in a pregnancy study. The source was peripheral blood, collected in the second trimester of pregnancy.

CDR3 in DNA: TGTGCCAGCAGCCATTCAGGGAACACCGGGGAGCTGTTTTTT. Amino acids: CASSHSGNTGELFF. This chain joins TRBV16 and TRBJ2-2; D is ambiguous. This CDR3 comprises 14 residues. Per germline, CDR1 KGHSY and CDR2 FQNENV. Deletions cut 3 bases from V and 1 base from J, with 6 bases between.